Presented here are 3 T cell receptor beta chains from one specimen sequenced in a study of shared T cell receptors in the human thymus. Repertoires were generated with immunoSEQ multiplex PCR, while TCRdb's copy carries only in-frame clones and drops some. This table holds hundreds of thousands of clones, 70% to 80% found once. Another study also made use of these data, one on human thymus T cells.

Source material: thymocytes. All receptors come from a boy younger than two with a congenital heart defect.

The chain is built from TRBV11-3 and TRBJ2-7; tentatively, D is TRBD1 (6 bases). The germline gives CDR1 SGHNT, CDR2 YENEEA. Trimming cost V 2 bases and J 2 bases, with 16 bases left between them. This CDR3 is 16 amino acids long. The CDR3 coding sequence is TGTGCCAGCAGCTTACGCTCTGGGGACATTGCCTACGAGCAGTACTTC. It translates to CASSLRSGDIAYEQYF.

This clone was counted once. This chain joins TRBV19 and TRBJ1-5, with 9 nucleotides matching TRBD1. V was pared by 3 bases and J by 2 bases, with 8 bases of the junction left unmatched. Germline values: CDR1 LNHDA, CDR2 SQIVND (reference sequence). This CDR3 is 17 amino acids long. This CDR3 is CASSIRDRESGNQPQHF. CDR3 nucleotide sequence: TGTGCCAGTAGTATTCGGGACAGGGAGAGCGGCAATCAGCCCCAGCATTTT.

The chain employs TRBV14 and TRBJ1-2; 8 bases match TRBD1. Germline CDR1 and CDR2: SGHDN and FVKESK. The CDR3 consists of 12 residues. The junction had 6 bases not matched to a gene; V was cut back by 2 bases and J by 13 bases. CDR3 sequence: CASSQLGQGVTF. Here the CDR3 DNA reads TGTGCCAGCAGCCAACTTGGACAGGGAGTCACCTTC.